Sequencing of this TCR beta chain was carried out in a study of blood T cell repertoires in COVID-19. As for the study in general: Acute and convalescent COVID-19 specimens originated in the United States, Italy and Spain. T cells, B-cell-depleted T cells, or PBMCs provided the cDNA or gDNA that served as material.

In the original analysis: Reference gene primer amplification gave estimated nucleated cell counts. Produced via immunoSEQ multiplex PCR; TCRdb's table is partial and in-frame only. V, J and clone size are taken as reported in that table, and D and trimming were inferred from the DNA itself. The profile covers 120,000 to 150,000 clones, with roughly 82% appearing a single time and 4.8% taken by the ten largest. The CDR3 loop spans 13 amino acids. Germline loops: CDR1 LGHDT, CDR2 YNNKEL (reference sequence). Between the trimmed V and J ends, which lost 0 bases and 10 bases, there was a span of 10 bases.

The source is a human donor in a cohort sampled during active COVID-19. The chain couples TRBV3-1 (or the pseudogene TRBV3-2) to TRBJ2-1; the D gene is possibly TRBD2 (5 bases). Material for sequencing was peripheral blood. CDR3 coding DNA: TGTGCCAGCAGCCAAGATGGCCAGCGGGAGCAGTTCTTC. Its protein is CASSQDGQREQFF.